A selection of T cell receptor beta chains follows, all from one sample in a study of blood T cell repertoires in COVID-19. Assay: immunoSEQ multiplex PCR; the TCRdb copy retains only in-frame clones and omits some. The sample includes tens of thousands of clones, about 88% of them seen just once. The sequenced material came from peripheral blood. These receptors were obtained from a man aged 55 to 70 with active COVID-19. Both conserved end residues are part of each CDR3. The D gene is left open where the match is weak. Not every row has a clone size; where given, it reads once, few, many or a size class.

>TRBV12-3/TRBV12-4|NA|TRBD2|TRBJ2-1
CASSFWRGNEQFF
TGTGCCAGCAGTTTCTGGCGGGGGAATGAGCAGTTCTTC
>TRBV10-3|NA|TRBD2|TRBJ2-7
CAISDPSGRSSYEQYF
TGTGCCATCAGTGACCCTAGCGGTAGGAGCTCCTACGAGCAGTACTTC
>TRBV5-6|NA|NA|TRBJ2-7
CASSLGGGPREQYF
TGTGCCAGCAGCTTAGGGGGAGGGCCGCGCGAGCAGTACTTC
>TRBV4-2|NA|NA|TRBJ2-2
CASSGVAGELFF
TGTGCCAGCAGCGGAGTGGCCGGGGAGCTGTTTTTT
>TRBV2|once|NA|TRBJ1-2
CASSEGAFDGYTF
TGTGCCAGCAGTGAGGGGGCCTTCGATGGCTACACCTTC
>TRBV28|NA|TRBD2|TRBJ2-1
CASSGWRGSSYNEQFF
TGTGCCAGCAGTGGGTGGCGGGGGAGCTCCTACAATGAGCAGTTCTTC
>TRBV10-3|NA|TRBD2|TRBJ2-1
CAISDPALRESYEQFF
TGTGCCATCAGTGACCCCGCCCTGCGGGAGAGCTATGAGCAGTTCTTC
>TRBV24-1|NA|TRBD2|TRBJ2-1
CATSPGRELPYNEQFF
TGTGCCACCTCTCCCGGGAGGGAGCTGCCTTACAATGAGCAGTTCTTC
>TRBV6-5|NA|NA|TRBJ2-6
CASSSTGYSGANVLTF
TGTGCCAGCAGTTCTACAGGGTACTCTGGGGCCAACGTCCTGACTTTC
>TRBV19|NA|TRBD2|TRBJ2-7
CASSIGTNYYEQYF
TGTGCCAGTAGTATTGGGACTAACTACTACGAGCAGTACTTC
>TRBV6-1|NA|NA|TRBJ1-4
CASSERGISWEKLFF
TGTGCCAGCAGTGAGAGAGGGATCTCGTGGGAAAAACTGTTTTTT
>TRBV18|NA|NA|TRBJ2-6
CASSPRVGSGANVLTF
TGTGCCAGCTCACCCCGGGTTGGCTCTGGGGCCAACGTCCTGACTTTC
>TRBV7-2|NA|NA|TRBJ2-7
CASGAARSVYEQYF
TGTGCCAGCGGGGCGGCGAGGAGTGTGTACGAGCAGTACTTC
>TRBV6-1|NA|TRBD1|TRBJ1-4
CASSETGAFNEKLFF
TGTGCCAGCAGTGAAACAGGGGCCTTTAATGAAAAACTGTTTTTT
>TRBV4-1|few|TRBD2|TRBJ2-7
CASSQDRLAGVATYEQYF
TGCGCCAGCAGCCAAGACCGACTAGCGGGAGTGGCGACCTACGAGCAGTACTTC
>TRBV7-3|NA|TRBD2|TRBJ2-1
CASRSGGSSYNEQFF
TGTGCCAGCAGGTCGGGAGGGAGCTCCTACAATGAGCAGTTCTTC
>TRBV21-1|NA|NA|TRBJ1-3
CASSTRVGTIYF
TGTGCCAGCAGCACCAGGGTGGGTACCATATATTTT
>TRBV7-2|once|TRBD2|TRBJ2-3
CASSSRTSGADTQYF
TGTGCCAGCAGCTCTCGGACTAGCGGGGCTGATACGCAGTATTTT
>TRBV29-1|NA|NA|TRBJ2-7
CSVTPRFSYEQYF
TGCAGCGTCACTCCCCGGTTCTCCTACGAGCAGTACTTC
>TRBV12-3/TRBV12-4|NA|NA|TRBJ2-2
CASTTGGRGELFF
TGTGCCAGCACCACCGGAGGGCGCGGGGAGCTGTTTTTT